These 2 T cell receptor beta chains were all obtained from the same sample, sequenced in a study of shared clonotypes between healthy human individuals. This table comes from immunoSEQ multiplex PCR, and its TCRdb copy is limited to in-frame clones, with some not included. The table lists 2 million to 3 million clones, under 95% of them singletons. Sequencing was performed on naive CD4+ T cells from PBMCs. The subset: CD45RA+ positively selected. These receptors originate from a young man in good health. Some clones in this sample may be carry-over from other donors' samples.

CDR3 DNA: TGTGCCAGCAGTTACGGTGGGGCTAGCGAGCAGTACTTC. Protein product: CASSYGGASEQYF. The chain employs TRBV6-5 and TRBJ2-7, with D tentatively TRBD1 (5 bases). There are 13 residues in the CDR3. Germline V gene data show CDR1 as MNHEY and CDR2 as SVGAGI. V was clipped by 2 bases and J by 6 bases, with 11 bases between them.

The CDR3 spells CASSQDWQDYGYTF. CDR3 nucleotides: TGTGCCAGCAGCCAAGATTGGCAGGACTATGGCTACACCTTC. The chain joins TRBV14 to TRBJ1-2; D is undetermined. The germline gives CDR1 SGHDN, CDR2 FVKESK. V was clipped by 0 bases and J by 3 bases, with 8 bases between them. The CDR3 runs to 14 residues.